A selection of T cell receptor beta chains follows, all from one sample in a study of T cell responses to AZD1222 COVID-19 vaccine. The method was immunoSEQ multiplex PCR; TCRdb's version includes in-frame clones alone and lacks a portion of them. The sample holds 150,000 to 200,000 clones, 85% to 90% seen once. The source was peripheral blood, collected 28 days after the second AZD1222 dose. The source is an adult who received the AZD1222 COVID-19 vaccine. Each CDR3 is given with its conserved first and last residue. D genes are given only for firm matches. Expanded clones get a size class; other rows say once, few or many, or leave the size out.

clone size	V gene	D gene	J gene	CDR3 DNA	CDR3 protein
-	TRBV30	-	TRBJ2-5	TGTGCCTGGAGTTTCTCGTGGGGGGCCCAGTACTTC	CAWSFSWGAQYF
-	TRBV6-5	TRBD2	TRBJ2-5	TGTGCCAGCAGTAACCCCGGGACTACTGGGGAGACCCAGTACTTC	CASSNPGTTGETQYF
once	TRBV7-3	-	TRBJ2-7	TGTGCCAGCACCATCACAGGGAGGCCCGGCGGCGAGCAGTACTTC	CASTITGRPGGEQYF
-	TRBV27	-	TRBJ2-3	TGTGCCAGCAGGCGACCCCCGCGGGGAGATACGCAGTATTTT	CASRRPPRGDTQYF
few	TRBV6-6	-	TRBJ1-5	TGTGCCAGCACCCCAGGAGGCAGCAATCAGCCCCAGCATTTT	CASTPGGSNQPQHF
-	TRBV18	-	TRBJ2-1	TGTGCCAGCTCACCACAGGGGTGGGAGCAGTTCTTC	CASSPQGWEQFF
-	TRBV24-1	TRBD1	TRBJ2-1	TGTGCCACCGGATGGGGACAGGGGTACAATGAGCAGTTCTTC	CATGWGQGYNEQFF
-	TRBV28	-	TRBJ2-7	TGTGCCAGCAGAGAAGACTACGAGCAGTACTTC	CASREDYEQYF
-	TRBV29-1	TRBD2	TRBJ2-3	TGCAGCGTTGGGGCGGGAGGGACAGATACGCAGTATTTT	CSVGAGGTDTQYF
-	TRBV5-6	-	TRBJ2-7	TGTGCCAGCAGCTTGACCGGCAGGAGCTACGAGCAGTACTTC	CASSLTGRSYEQYF
few	TRBV9	TRBD2	TRBJ2-7	TGTGCCAGCAGCGTAAGTAGCGGGAGGCAACCCTACGAGCAGTACTTC	CASSVSSGRQPYEQYF
-	TRBV6-5	-	TRBJ2-7	TGTGCCAGCGGGGAGGCGGGACTTACGTACGAGCAGTACTTC	CASGEAGLTYEQYF
-	TRBV19	-	TRBJ1-2	TGTGCCAGTAAACCCTCGCGGGGAGCCGTTAACTATGGCTACACCTTC	CASKPSRGAVNYGYTF
-	TRBV5-4	TRBD2	TRBJ2-2	TGTGCCAGCAGCTTGGAGGCGGGAGCGAGCACCGGGGAGCTGTTTTTT	CASSLEAGASTGELFF
-	TRBV6-5	TRBD2	TRBJ2-3	TGTGCCAGCGGCACTAGCGGGACCGCAGATACGCAGTATTTT	CASGTSGTADTQYF
-	TRBV28	-	TRBJ1-2	TGTGCCAGCAGTCCTCTTGCAGGGAGGTATGGCTACACCTTC	CASSPLAGRYGYTF
once	TRBV7-9	TRBD2	TRBJ2-7	TGTGCCAGCAGCAGAGAAGCGGGGATCCCCTACGAGCAGTACTTC	CASSREAGIPYEQYF
-	TRBV6-5	TRBD1	TRBJ1-4	TGTGCCAGCAGTCTCACGACAGGGTCTAATGAAAAACTGTTTTTT	CASSLTTGSNEKLFF
-	TRBV4-3	-	TRBJ2-7	TGCGCCAGCAGCCAAGATCAGGGGAGGAACGAGCAGTACTTC	CASSQDQGRNEQYF
-	TRBV7-2	TRBD1	TRBJ2-7	TGTGCCAGCAGTACCCCCGGGACAGGGGAGCAGTACTTC	CASSTPGTGEQYF
-	TRBV6-2/TRBV6-3	TRBD2	TRBJ2-1	TGTGCCAGCAGTGGGACTAGCGGGAGGGCCCTTTCACGGAATGAGCAGTTCTTC	CASSGTSGRALSRNEQFF
-	TRBV7-2	-	TRBJ2-1	TGTGCCAGCAGCTCAATGGGGAGGGGGGACAATGAGCAGTTCTTC	CASSSMGRGDNEQFF
-	TRBV23-1	TRBD1	TRBJ2-7	TGCGCCAGCAGTCAGCCTGGACTACCGGGACAGGGGTTTTACGAGCAGTACTTC	CASSQPGLPGQGFYEQYF
once	TRBV2	-	TRBJ1-6	TGTGCCAGCAGTTTACAGGGATTAGATAATTCACCCCTCCACTTT	CASSLQGLDNSPLHF
few	TRBV7-9	-	TRBJ2-7	TGTGCCAGCAGCTCAGAGTGGGACGAGCAGTACTTC	CASSSEWDEQYF
-	TRBV10-3	-	TRBJ1-3	TGTGCCATCAGTGAGGGCAGCCTCTCTGGAAACACCATATATTTT	CAISEGSLSGNTIYF
-	TRBV5-1	-	TRBJ2-7	TGCGCCAGCAGCAGGGACGCCGGTACGGACGAGCAGTACTTC	CASSRDAGTDEQYF
-	TRBV30	-	TRBJ2-7	TGTGCCTGGGGAGGATGGGACCGTAATACCTACGAGCAGTACTTC	CAWGGWDRNTYEQYF
-	TRBV6-2/TRBV6-3	TRBD2	TRBJ2-7	TGTGCCAGCAGCAACCCGGGACTAGCGGGAACCGAGCAGTACTTC	CASSNPGLAGTEQYF
-	TRBV28	-	TRBJ2-2	TGTGCCAGCAGTTTCTCGAACACCGGGGAGCTGTTTTTT	CASSFSNTGELFF
-	TRBV7-9	TRBD2	TRBJ2-3	TGTGCCAGCAGGCCTCGACTAGCGGGAAAGACAGATACGCAGTATTTT	CASRPRLAGKTDTQYF
-	TRBV27	-	TRBJ1-6	TGTGCCAGCAACCCACGGGGTGGCGATTCACCCCTCCACTTT	CASNPRGGDSPLHF
-	TRBV7-2	TRBD1	TRBJ2-2	TGTGCCACCGCCAGCAGGGGGCGGAACACCGGGGAGCTGTTTTTT	CATASRGRNTGELFF
-	TRBV28	TRBD1	TRBJ2-7	TGTGCCACCTTACCTCCGGGACAGACCTTTTACGAGCAGTACTTC	CATLPPGQTFYEQYF
-	TRBV29-1	-	TRBJ1-3	TGCAGCGCCCTGGTAGGGGCTTGGAACACCATATATTTT	CSALVGAWNTIYF
-	TRBV28	TRBD1	TRBJ1-4	TGTGCCAGCAGTCCCGGGACAGGCTCTTCTGAAAAACTGTTTTTT	CASSPGTGSSEKLFF
-	TRBV4-2	TRBD2	TRBJ2-1	TGTGCCAGCAGCCAACAGCCCCATCCCTTTGGCGGGAGCTACAATGAGCAGTTCTTC	CASSQQPHPFGGSYNEQFF
-	TRBV6-6	-	TRBJ2-1	TGTGCCAGCAGTTATTCGGGGCCAAACAATGAGCAGTTCTTC	CASSYSGPNNEQFF
-	TRBV9	-	TRBJ1-6	TGTGCCAGCAGCGTAGGGCAGTATAATTCACCCCTCCACTTT	CASSVGQYNSPLHF
once	TRBV21-1	-	TRBJ2-2	TGTGCCAGCAGCAAAATCGGGATTCGGGAAGCGGGAGGCGCGAACACCGGGGAGCTGTTTTTT	CASSKIGIREAGGANTGELFF
few	TRBV15	TRBD1	TRBJ1-5	TGTGCCACCAGCAGAGGGGGGACAGGGACAACCCAGCCCCAGCATTTT	CATSRGGTGTTQPQHF
-	TRBV11-2	-	TRBJ2-7	TGTGCCAGCAGCGCCATCGTGAATGAGCAGTACTTC	CASSAIVNEQYF
-	TRBV5-1	-	TRBJ1-4	TGCGCCAGCAGCTTAAGACAGCTACAGCCTGAAAAACTGTTTTTT	CASSLRQLQPEKLFF
-	TRBV10-3	-	TRBJ1-2	TGTGCCATCAGTGAGGTGGACTTTAACTATGGCTACACCTTC	CAISEVDFNYGYTF
-	TRBV7-9	-	TRBJ1-5	TGTGCCAGCAGCCGGGGAAACAATCAGCCCCAGCATTTT	CASSRGNNQPQHF
-	TRBV7-2	TRBD2	TRBJ2-7	TGTGCCAGCAGCCCCGGGACTAGCGGGGATAACTACGAGCAGTACTTC	CASSPGTSGDNYEQYF
-	TRBV18	TRBD2	TRBJ2-1	TGTGCCAGCTCACCGCCGGGACTAGCGAACTACAATGAGCAGTTCTTC	CASSPPGLANYNEQFF
-	TRBV9	TRBD1	TRBJ2-7	TGTGCCAGCAGCGTGACCGGGACAGGGCAATTCGAGCAGTACTTC	CASSVTGTGQFEQYF
-	TRBV19	-	TRBJ2-1	TGTGCCAGTAGTACCCCTAGCGCCAGCTCCTACAATGAGCAGTTCTTC	CASSTPSASSYNEQFF
-	TRBV2	TRBD2	TRBJ2-5	TGTGCCAGCAGCGGACTAGCGGGAGGGATCCGAGAGACCCAGTACTTC	CASSGLAGGIRETQYF
-	TRBV30	TRBD2	TRBJ2-5	TGTGCCTGGACTAGCGGGAGGGCAGGGACCCAGTACTTC	CAWTSGRAGTQYF
-	TRBV28	-	TRBJ1-2	TGTGCCAGCAGTCCCCCCTGGGTTGGCTACACCTTC	CASSPPWVGYTF
-	TRBV28	-	TRBJ1-3	TGTGCCAGCAGTTCATGGACCGGTGGAAACACCATATATTTT	CASSSWTGGNTIYF
few	TRBV28	-	TRBJ1-6	TGTGCCAGCATACTCCCCCAGAATTCACCCCTCCACTTT	CASILPQNSPLHF
-	TRBV7-2	-	TRBJ1-1	TGTGCCAGCACGAAAAACGACCGGGCCACTGAAGCTTTCTTT	CASTKNDRATEAFF
few	TRBV10-3	TRBD1	TRBJ2-7	TGTGCCGCCAGAGGACAGGATCGCTACGAGCAGTACTTC	CAARGQDRYEQYF
-	TRBV19	TRBD2	TRBJ2-7	TGTGCCAGTAGTATTCAGGCTAGCGGTTCCTACGAGCAGTACTTC	CASSIQASGSYEQYF